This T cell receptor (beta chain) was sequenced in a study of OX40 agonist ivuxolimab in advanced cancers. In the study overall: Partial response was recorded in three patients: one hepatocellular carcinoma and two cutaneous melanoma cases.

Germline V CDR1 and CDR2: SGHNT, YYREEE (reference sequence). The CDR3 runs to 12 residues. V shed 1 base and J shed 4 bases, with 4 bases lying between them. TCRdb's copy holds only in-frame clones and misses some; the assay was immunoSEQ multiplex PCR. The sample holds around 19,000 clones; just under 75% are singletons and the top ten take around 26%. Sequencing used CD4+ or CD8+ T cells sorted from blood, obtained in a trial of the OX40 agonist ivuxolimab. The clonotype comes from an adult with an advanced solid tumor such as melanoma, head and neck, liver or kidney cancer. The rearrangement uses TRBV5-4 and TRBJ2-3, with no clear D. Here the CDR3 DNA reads TGTGCCAGCAGCTTGATGTCAGATACGCAGTATTTT. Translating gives CASSLMSDTQYF.